The 3 T cell receptor beta chains given below trace back to one sample, sequenced in a study of Ad26.COV2.S vaccination and SARS-CoV-2 variants. Treatment of the sample: roughly 20 received Ad26.COV2.S at low or high dose, single or two shots; about 5 received placebo; per-sample allocation not given. Each sample was drawn 63 days after the first injection (of vaccine or placebo). Using immunoSEQ multiplex PCR, the repertoire was profiled, and TCRdb retains in-frame clones only, with some absent. The sample includes roughly 510,000 clones, 87% seen only once; the top ten take roughly 13%. This material consisted of peripheral blood, taken in a trial of Ad26.COV2.S vaccine versus placebo. These TCRs come from a person aged 18-60 years who received the Ad26.COV2.S COVID-19 vaccine or a placebo.

The J gene is TRBJ2-7, the V gene TRBV7-9; tentatively, D is TRBD1 (5 bases). V lost 1 base and J lost 2, with 9 bases in between. CDR1 and CDR2 from the germline V gene are SEHNR and FQNEAQ (reference sequence). The CDR3 is made up of 14 amino acids. The CDR3 here is CASSLVGATYEQYF. The CDR3 DNA reads TGTGCCAGCAGCTTAGTTGGGGCGACCTACGAGCAGTACTTC. Drawing the rest from reference TRBV7-9 and TRBJ2-7, the complete variable domain is DTGVSQNPRHKITKRGQNVTFRCDPISEHNRLYWYRQTLGQGPEFLTYFQNEAQLEKSRLLSDRFSAERPKGSFSTLEIQRTEQGDSAMYLCASSLVGATYEQYFGPGTRLTVT.

The chain is built from TRBV3-1 (or the pseudogene TRBV3-2) and TRBJ2-1, with 7 bases lining up with TRBD2. Germline CDR1 is LGHDT and CDR2 is YNNKEL (reference sequence). This CDR3 has 17 amino acids. Losses at the gene ends were 1 base for V and 0 bases for J; bases not matched to a gene: 6. The CDR3 loop is CASSQVEGGSSYNEQFF. The CDR3 bases are TGTGCCAGCAGCCAAGTTGAAGGCGGGAGCTCCTACAATGAGCAGTTCTTC.

This clone has a handful of counts. The chain employs TRBV7-2 and TRBJ2-1; TRBD2 matches 8 bases. The germline V gene has CDR1 SGHTA and CDR2 FQGNSA. The junction had 8 bases not matched to a gene; V was cut back by 1 base and J by 9 bases. This CDR3 has 15 amino acids. In nucleotides, the CDR3 is TGTGCCAGCAGCTTAGGCCGGCTAGCGGGTCGTGAGCAGTTCTTC. Translated, it gives CASSLGRLAGREQFF.